This TCR beta chain was recorded in a study of blood T cell repertoires in COVID-19. This clone was picked up one time. The CDR3 is 15 residues long. CDR1 and CDR2 from the germline V gene are SEHNR and FQNEAQ (reference sequence). V dropped 1 base and J dropped 3; count of bases not matched to a gene: 3. Here immunoSEQ multiplex PCR was the method, and the copy in TCRdb shows in-frame clones only, minus some. Among tens of thousands of clones, about 82% were seen once, and the ten largest hold about 13%. This sequence joins TRBV7-9 and TRBJ2-7; TRBD1 matches at 10 bases. The clonotype was recovered from a human donor in a cohort sampled during active COVID-19. Sequencing was done on a sample of peripheral blood. The chain's CDR3 is CASSLGTGGIYEQYF. The CDR3 DNA reads TGTGCCAGCAGCTTAGGGACAGGGGGAATCTACGAGCAGTACTTC.